Shown below are 5 T cell receptor beta chains from a single sample sequenced in a study of spatial heterogeneity in lung cancer. A single record per CDR3 protein comes from TCRdb applying MiXCR to the 5' RACE reads. The sample has approximately 41,000 distinct CDR3 sequences, 10% to 13% seen once. This sample's time point: blood at routine non-recurrence follow-up after resection. The sequenced sample was PBMCs, obtained at follow-up. These receptors came from a female donor with early-stage non-small cell lung cancer.

The V gene is TRBV20-1, the J gene TRBJ2-7, with 7 bases aligning to TRBD1. With 6 bases clipped from V and 3 bases from J, the junction kept 8 bases outside the gene matches. Per germline, CDR1 DFQATT and CDR2 SNEGSKA (reference sequence). This CDR3 spans 13 amino acids. This CDR3 is CSALDRVSYEQYF. CDR3 nucleotides: TGCAGTGCGCTCGACAGGGTGAGCTACGAGCAGTACTTC.

The chain links TRBV29-1 to TRBJ2-7, with TRBD2 matching 7 bases. This CDR3 has 15 amino acids. The germline V gene has CDR1 SQVTM and CDR2 ANQGSEA. The trim removed 1 base at V and 1 base at J, leaving 7 bases unmatched. CDR3 sequence (DNA): TGCAGCGTTGAAGGGGAGGGTCTCAGATCCTACGAGCAGTACTTC. The encoded protein is CSVEGEGLRSYEQYF.

The chain uses TRBV4-2 and TRBJ1-1; TRBD1 is a possible D gene (5 bases). This CDR3 has 16 amino acids. V lost 2 bases and J lost 1, with 14 bases in between. Germline V lookup: CDR1 LGHNA, CDR2 YNFKEQ. CDR3 protein: CASSQRPRQGNTEAFF. The CDR3 DNA is TGTGCCAGCAGCCAAAGGCCGAGGCAGGGGAACACTGAAGCTTTCTTT.

The rearrangement uses TRBV5-6 and TRBJ2-1, with a possible D match to TRBD2 (6 bases). CDR3 size: 15 residues. Germline V gene data show CDR1 as SGHDT and CDR2 as YYEEEE. The V gene lost 6 bases and the J gene lost 5 bases, with 18 bases spanning the gap. The DNA for the CDR3 is TGTGCCAGCAACATTGGGGGAGGACTCCACAATGAGCAGTTCTTC. This codes for CASNIGGGLHNEQFF.

This clonotype has more than one count but fewer than ten. The chain links TRBV28 to TRBJ1-4; maybe TRBD1 (5 bases). V was cut by 5 bases and J by 8 bases, with 9 bases left in between. The CDR3 is 12 residues long. In germline, CDR1 is MDHEN, CDR2 SYDVKM. The CDR3 protein is CASSGRGEKLFF. The CDR3 DNA reads as TGTGCCAGCAGTGGCCGGGGGGAAAAACTGTTTTTT.